These T cell receptor beta chains were read from a single sample in a study of T cells expressing NK-cell markers. For each CDR3 protein, TCRdb gives one entry from its re-call of the 5' RACE reads, without DNA. Its clone listing holds about 170,000 distinct CDR3 sequences. The sequenced sample consisted of blood T cells: a sorted CD56 or NKG2C T cell subset, CD4+ or CD8+ T cells, or bulk PBMC T cells (not recorded which). These receptors all come from a man aged 18 to 70 in good health. The CDR3 runs from the conserved cysteine through the conserved F or W. A row's size may be missing; if present it is once, few, many or a size class.

j_call,v_call,clone_size,cdr3_aa
TRBJ1-6,TRBV27,NA,CASSPDRGAQRQLSPLHF
TRBJ2-1,TRBV10-2,NA,CASTRGIYNEQFF
TRBJ2-7,TRBV7-9,NA,CASSRLGQGVHEQYF
TRBJ2-7,TRBV6-5,NA,CASSYGGTSGEYEQYF
TRBJ2-1,TRBV6-2/TRBV6-3,NA,CASSYLGGPMDEQFF
TRBJ1-2,TRBV25-1,NA,CASRTGGDGYTF
TRBJ2-7,TRBV6-1,NA,CASSEERDQGYEQYF
TRBJ2-3,TRBV7-3,NA,CASSLWTGGGTDTQYF
TRBJ1-4,TRBV28,NA,CASSLLDNEKLFF
TRBJ2-5,TRBV19,NA,CASSLGFGTGQETQYF
TRBJ2-1,TRBV30,NA,CAWRFRHEQFF
TRBJ2-1,TRBV5-6,NA,CASSLLNRDYLWNEQFF
TRBJ1-2,TRBV4-1,NA,CASSQAGLYGYTF
TRBJ2-7,TRBV5-6,NA,CASSLYGWTGSSYEQYF
TRBJ2-2,TRBV12-3/TRBV12-4,NA,CASSLGPGLAPSGELFF
TRBJ1-5,TRBV9,NA,CASSVNRAGQPQHF
TRBJ1-2,TRBV9,NA,CASSAQGNYGYTF
TRBJ2-2,TRBV9,NA,CASSGKTGSSGELFF
TRBJ2-1,TRBV12-5,NA,CASGLGDQSSYNEQFF
TRBJ1-2,TRBV18,NA,CASSPPPTGNGTF
TRBJ2-4,TRBV14,NA,CASSQGASTVLLAKNIQYF
TRBJ2-7,TRBV6-5,NA,CASSYDRAAAIHSYEQYF
TRBJ2-3,TRBV20-1,NA,CSAGDSGGAPDTQYF
TRBJ2-1,TRBV29-1,NA,CSVETGTRANEQFF
TRBJ2-7,TRBV20-1,NA,CSARVGYEQYF
TRBJ2-2,TRBV19,NA,CASFGPDTGELFF
TRBJ2-1,TRBV7-9,NA,CASSLTKLEQFF
TRBJ2-2,TRBV27,NA,CASSLGRQGGGTGELFF
TRBJ2-2,TRBV6-8,NA,CASSTHPGGTGNTGELFF
TRBJ1-5,TRBV4-2,NA,CASSKSDRTSNQPQHF
TRBJ2-2,TRBV12-3/TRBV12-4,NA,CASTGGTGELFF
TRBJ1-2,TRBV7-9,NA,CASSVDSTDYGYTF
TRBJ2-7,TRBV3-1,NA,CASSHYYEQYF
TRBJ2-1,TRBV2,NA,CASVTGRAYNEQFF
TRBJ2-2,TRBV6-5,NA,CASSYGVAGGIPDGELFF
TRBJ1-3,TRBV5-5,NA,CASSLRADSGNTIYF
TRBJ2-1,TRBV5-1,NA,CASSPNPSSYNEQFF
TRBJ2-6,TRBV13,NA,CASSLWAVNSGANVLTF
TRBJ2-1,TRBV6-1,NA,CASMQGAYNEQFF
TRBJ1-2,TRBV6-5,NA,CASSLDGSYGYTF
TRBJ2-7,TRBV7-8,NA,CASSFWDRGRSYEQYF
TRBJ2-3,TRBV10-3,NA,CAISLAYTDTQYF
TRBJ2-1,TRBV11-1,NA,CASSPLLLGQGIKNEQFF
TRBJ2-1,TRBV3-1,NA,CASSPAHLEQFF
TRBJ1-1,TRBV3-1,NA,CASSHPGAGTEAFF
TRBJ2-5,TRBV12-3/TRBV12-4,NA,CASSLPGVAGIETQYF
TRBJ2-1,TRBV28,NA,CASSSPRGSSYNEQFF
TRBJ1-2,TRBV12-3/TRBV12-4,NA,CASSSGTLYGYTF
TRBJ2-4,TRBV4-1,NA,CASSQGQGLSDIQYF
TRBJ2-1,TRBV3-1,NA,CASSQGGLAYNEQFF
TRBJ2-7,TRBV6-1,NA,CASSEIGLDPYEQYF
TRBJ2-3,TRBV28,NA,CASSVSRGKRLAGGLDTQYF
TRBJ2-2,TRBV9,NA,CASSVGGGMTGELFF
TRBJ2-5,TRBV3-1,NA,CASSSAGEGETQYF
TRBJ1-1,TRBV28,NA,CASSSGQLMNTEAFF
TRBJ1-3,TRBV12-3/TRBV12-4,NA,CASPEGTSSGNTIYF
TRBJ2-1,TRBV7-9,medium-sized,CASSHPDRVHEQFF
TRBJ2-7,TRBV5-4,NA,CASSSSLGYEQYF
TRBJ2-5,TRBV7-9,NA,CASSLITSGGQETQYF